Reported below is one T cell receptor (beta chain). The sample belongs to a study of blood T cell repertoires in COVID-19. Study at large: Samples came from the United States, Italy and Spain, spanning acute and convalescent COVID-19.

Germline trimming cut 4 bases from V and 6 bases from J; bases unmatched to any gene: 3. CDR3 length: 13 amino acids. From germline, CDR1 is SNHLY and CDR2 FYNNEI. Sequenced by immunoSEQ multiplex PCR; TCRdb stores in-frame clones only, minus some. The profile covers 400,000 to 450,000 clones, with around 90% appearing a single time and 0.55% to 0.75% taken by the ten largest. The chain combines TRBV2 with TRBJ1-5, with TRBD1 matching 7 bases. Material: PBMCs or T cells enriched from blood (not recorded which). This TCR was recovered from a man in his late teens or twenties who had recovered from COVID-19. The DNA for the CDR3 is TGTGCCAGCAGTGTAGGGGGCAGTCAGCCCCAGCATTTT. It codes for CASSVGGSQPQHF.